This passage covers 23 T cell receptor beta chains from one sample sequenced in a study of T-cell memory formation after mild COVID-19. TCRdb ran MiXCR on the 5' RACE reads and lists one entry per CDR3 protein. The sample lists roughly 600,000 distinct CDR3 sequences, about 20% occurring once. Specimen: PBMCs or a T cell subset sorted from them (not recorded which). The receptors were gathered from an adult woman who had mild COVID-19 (a few samples of this study predate the infection). Cell type and time point are not known.

This chain links TRBV19 with TRBJ2-2; TRBD1 matches 9 bases. This CDR3 is built from 18 residues. The junction had 17 bases not matched to a gene; V was cut back by 7 bases and J by 5 bases. The germline CDR1 and CDR2 sequences are LNHDA and SQIVND (reference sequence). CDR3 nucleotide sequence: TGTGCCAGTACCCTCAGAGGAACAACAGGGGGCTTTACCGGGGAGCTGTTTTTT. This sequence encodes CASTLRGTTGGFTGELFF. Together with reference TRBV19 and TRBJ2-2, the CDR3 gives the full variable domain: DGGITQSPKYLFRKEGQNVTLSCEQNLNHDAMYWYRQDPGQGLRLIYYSQIVNDFQKGDIAEGYSVSREKKESFPLTVTSAQKNPTAFYLCASTLRGTTGGFTGELFFGEGSRLTVL.

The chain couples TRBV20-1 to TRBJ2-3, with D tentatively TRBD1 or TRBD2 (5 bases each). The CDR3 consists of 15 residues. Germline CDR1 reads DFQATT; CDR2 reads SNEGSKA (reference sequence). V lost 5 bases, J lost 1 base, and 16 bases lay in between. The DNA for the CDR3 is TGCAGTGCTGTCCCAGGGACCTGGGGCACAGATACGCAGTATTTT. This codes for CSAVPGTWGTDTQYF.

This clonotype was recorded many times. V usage is TRBV7-6 and J usage is TRBJ2-1, with TRBD2 identical over 7 bases. V lost 2 bases to trimming and J lost 3 bases; unmatched junction nucleotides: 7. The length of the CDR3 is 16 residues. Germline V CDR1 and CDR2: SGHVS, FNYEAQ. The CDR3 DNA follows: TGTGCCAGCAGCTTAACGGTCGCTAGCGGCTACAATGAGCAGTTCTTC. Its translation: CASSLTVASGYNEQFF. Together with reference TRBV7-6 and TRBJ2-1, the CDR3 gives the full variable domain: GAGVSQSPRYKVTKRGQDVALRCDPISGHVSLYWYRQALGQGPEFLTYFNYEAQQDKSGLPNDRFSAERPEGSISTLTIQRTEQRDSAMYRCASSLTVASGYNEQFFGPGTRLTVL.

This sequence joins TRBV7-8 and TRBJ1-4; D call uncertain. The V end lost 0 bases, the J end lost 6 bases, and 11 bases lay between the germline ends. The CDR3 extends over 15 amino acids. Per germline, CDR1 SGHVS and CDR2 FQNEAQ. The CDR3 DNA follows: TGTGCCAGCAGCTTAGCGGCAGCCCGTTATGAAAAACTGTTTTTT. It codes for CASSLAAARYEKLFF. The full variable domain, rest sourced from reference TRBV7-8 and TRBJ1-4, is GAGVSQSPRYKVAKRGQDVALRCDPISGHVSLFWYQQALGQGPEFLTYFQNEAQLDKSGLPSDRFFAERPEGSVSTLKIQRTQQEDSAVYLCASSLAAARYEKLFFGSGTQLSVL.

The CDR3 loop reads CASSPGRREQFF. DNA for the CDR3: TGTGCCAGCAGCCCGGGACGGCGGGAGCAGTTCTTC. This chain uses TRBV14 with TRBJ2-1; possibly TRBD1 or TRBD2 for D (5 bases each). The CDR3 is made up of 12 amino acids. Germline V CDR1 and CDR2: SGHDN, FVKESK. Deletions cut 4 bases from V and 10 bases from J, with 11 bases between.

The chain links TRBV5-1 to TRBJ2-7; TRBD1 is a possible D gene (8 bases). The CDR3 spans 15 residues. The V gene's germline CDR1 is SGHRS and CDR2 YFSETQ. V was pared by 2 bases and J by 4 bases, with 16 bases between. The CDR3 coding sequence is TGCGCCAGCAGCTTCAAACAGGGGGGGCCTTACGAGCAGTACTTC. Its translation: CASSFKQGGPYEQYF.

The chain uses TRBV10-3 and TRBJ1-1; no clear D gene. CDR3 length: 14 residues. V gave up 2 bases and J gave up 0 bases, with 7 bases separating them. The germline CDR1 and CDR2 sequences are ENHRY and SYGVKD. In DNA, the CDR3 is TGTGCCATCAGTGAGAGAACGATGAACACTGAAGCTTTCTTT. Translating it yields CAISERTMNTEAFF.

The chain employs TRBV25-1 and TRBJ2-7; TRBD2 is a possible D gene (6 bases). V dropped 5 bases and J dropped 3 bases, with 20 bases sitting between them. Germline-derived CDR1 and CDR2 are MGHDK and SYGVNS. The CDR3 length is 16 residues. CDR3 DNA: TGTGCCAGCAGTTCCGATCGGGGGAGCGACCTCTACGAGCAGTACTTC. The encoded protein is CASSSDRGSDLYEQYF.

The rearrangement uses TRBV29-1 and TRBJ2-7; D is possibly TRBD1 or TRBD2 (6 bases each). Germline V gene lookup returns CDR1 SQVTM and CDR2 ANQGSEA. CDR3 length equals 15 residues. Between the trimmed V and J ends, which lost 4 bases and 2 bases, there was a span of 18 bases. CDR3 protein: CSVVGGRSPTYEQYF. CDR3 in DNA: TGCAGCGTTGTGGGGGGCCGTAGTCCTACCTACGAGCAGTACTTC.

This sequence joins TRBV10-2 and TRBJ2-1, with 11 bases lining up with TRBD2. V gave up 0 bases and J gave up 0 bases; unmatched junction bases: 10. Looked up from germline, CDR1 is WSHSY and CDR2 is SAAADI. This CDR3 contains 20 residues. The CDR3 reads CASSESTASGRLSSYNEQFF. The CDR3 region has the DNA TGCGCCAGCAGTGAGTCGACGGCTAGCGGGAGGTTGAGCTCCTACAATGAGCAGTTCTTC.

This clonotype was counted only a few times. The rearrangement links TRBV7-6 to TRBJ2-7; 7 bases line up with TRBD1. Germline CDR1 is SGHVS and CDR2 is FNYEAQ. The CDR3 covers 12 residues. The trim removed 5 bases at V and 4 bases at J, leaving 2 bases unmatched. The CDR3 loop is CASSTTGYEQYF. In nucleotides, the CDR3 is TGTGCCAGCAGCACGACAGGGTACGAGCAGTACTTC.

This clonotype is a singleton in its sample. The chain employs TRBV30 and TRBJ2-3, with D possibly matching TRBD2 (7 bases). Per the germline V gene, CDR1 is GTSNPN and CDR2 is SVGIG (reference sequence). CDR3 length: 16 amino acids. The V and J ends lost 0 bases and 5 bases respectively, with 18 bases between them. The CDR3 loop is CAWSVPWGGPGDTQYF. For the CDR3, the DNA is TGTGCCTGGAGTGTCCCCTGGGGGGGGCCAGGAGATACGCAGTATTTT.

This clonotype was seen more than once but under ten times. In DNA form, the CDR3 reads TGTGCCAGCAGCCTCCCGGGACAGGCTAAAAATGAGCAGTTCTTC. Translation gives CASSLPGQAKNEQFF. The rearrangement uses TRBV7-3 and TRBJ2-1, with 8 positions matching TRBD1. Germline V lookup: CDR1 SGHTA, CDR2 FQGTGA. V lost 5 bases and J lost 7; bases outside the gene matches: 10. The CDR3 has 15 amino acids.

The rearrangement uses TRBV5-1 and TRBJ2-1; D may be TRBD2 (5 bases). V lost 0 bases, J lost 1 base, and 14 bases lay in between. The CDR3 covers 17 residues. In germline, CDR1 is SGHRS, CDR2 YFSETQ. The CDR3 nucleotides read TGCGCCAGCAGCTTGGGACTAATGGTACCGTCCTACAATGAGCAGTTCTTC. Translated, it gives CASSLGLMVPSYNEQFF.

The rearrangement uses TRBV10-3 and TRBJ2-1; 8 bases align to TRBD2. The germline gives CDR1 ENHRY, CDR2 SYGVKD. The CDR3 is made up of 14 amino acids. CDR3 in DNA: TGTGACACGCGAGCGGGAGAATTGCGCAATGAGCAGTTCTTC. It yields the protein CDTRAGELRNEQFF.

This clonotype was seen a handful of times. The genes are TRBV6-6 and TRBJ1-2, with D possibly TRBD1 on 6 matching bases. Germline loops: CDR1 MNHNY, CDR2 SVGAGI (reference sequence). Trimming removed 3 bases from V and 4 bases from J, with 12 bases in between. This CDR3 contains 14 residues. The CDR3 sequence: CASSYDRISYGYTF. CDR3 sequence (DNA): TGTGCCAGCAGTTATGACAGGATTTCCTATGGCTACACCTTC.

This clonotype has only a few counts. The rearrangement uses TRBV20-1 and TRBJ1-1; D is unclear. The CDR3 is made up of 12 amino acids. Per the germline V gene, CDR1 is DFQATT and CDR2 is SNEGSKA (reference sequence). V was shortened by 4 bases and J by 10 bases, with 16 bases between the two germline ends. This CDR3 is CSAKGRSSGAFF. CDR3 coding DNA: TGCAGTGCTAAAGGACGGTCTTCGGGAGCTTTCTTT.

The rearrangement uses TRBV6-2 or TRBV6-3 and TRBJ2-1; maybe TRBD1 (6 bases). Germline V gene lookup returns CDR1 MNHEY and CDR2 SVGEGT. V was pared by 7 bases and J by 5 bases, with 15 bases between. This CDR3 contains 14 residues. The CDR3 protein is CASKGTQSNNEQFF. The CDR3 coding sequence is TGTGCCAGCAAGGGGACACAGAGTAACAATGAGCAGTTCTTC.

This CDR3 is CASSYEGPGNYGYTF. CDR3 DNA sequence: TGTGCCAGCAGTTACGAAGGGCCGGGTAACTATGGCTACACCTTC. V is TRBV6-2 or TRBV6-3 and J is TRBJ1-2; no clear D. The CDR3 consists of 15 residues. Germline CDR1 reads MNHEY; CDR2 reads SVGEGT. Deletions cut 2 bases from V and 1 base from J, with 11 bases between.

The chain joins TRBV7-3 to TRBJ2-2; 7 positions match TRBD1. The CDR3 contains 16 residues. Germline CDR1 is SGHTA and CDR2 is FQGTGA. V shed 5 bases and J 1 base; nucleotides not matched to a gene: 7. CDR3 nucleotides: TGTGCCAGCAGCCGAAACAGGGGAGAGAACACCGGGGAGCTGTTTTTT. Protein product: CASSRNRGENTGELFF.

The chain is built from TRBV20-1 and TRBJ2-1, with D maybe TRBD2 (6 bases). Germline V gene lookup returns CDR1 DFQATT and CDR2 SNEGSKA (reference sequence). The CDR3 contains 13 residues. The V end lost 3 bases, the J end lost 5 bases, and 11 bases lay between the germline ends. CDR3 loop: CSASGRIHNEQFF. In DNA, the CDR3 is TGCAGTGCTAGCGGGAGAATTCACAATGAGCAGTTCTTC.

In its sample, this clonotype was seen a few times. This chain joins TRBV20-1 and TRBJ2-1, with a possible D match to TRBD1 (7 bases). CDR3 length: 14 residues. Germline assignment: CDR1 DFQATT and CDR2 SNEGSKA (reference sequence). Trimming cost V 2 bases and J 8 bases, with 16 bases left between them. As DNA, the CDR3 is TGCAGTGCTAGACGTCCAGGGGGGCCAGATGAGCAGTTCTTC. It yields the protein CSARRPGGPDEQFF.

This clonotype was seen only a few times. This chain joins TRBV24-1 and TRBJ2-3; tentative D call: TRBD2 (5 bases). Germline CDR1 reads KGHDR; CDR2 reads SFDVKD. The V and J ends lost 7 bases and 4 bases respectively, with 17 bases between them. The CDR3 has 15 residues. The CDR3 DNA follows: TGTGCCACCAGACCCCAAGGGCGGGCTTCAGATACGCAGTATTTT. It encodes CATRPQGRASDTQYF.